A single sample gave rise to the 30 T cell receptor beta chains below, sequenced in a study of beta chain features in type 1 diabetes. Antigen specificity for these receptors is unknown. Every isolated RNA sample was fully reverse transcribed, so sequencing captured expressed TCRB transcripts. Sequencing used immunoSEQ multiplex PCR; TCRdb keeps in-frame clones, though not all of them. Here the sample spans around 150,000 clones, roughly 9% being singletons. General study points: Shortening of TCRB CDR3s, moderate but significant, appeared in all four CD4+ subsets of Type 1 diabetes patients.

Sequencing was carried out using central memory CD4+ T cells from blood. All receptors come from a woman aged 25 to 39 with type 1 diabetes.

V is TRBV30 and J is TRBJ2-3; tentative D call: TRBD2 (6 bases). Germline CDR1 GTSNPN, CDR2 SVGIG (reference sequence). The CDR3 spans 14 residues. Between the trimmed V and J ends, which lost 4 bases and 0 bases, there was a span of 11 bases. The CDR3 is CAWTAGLSTDTQYF. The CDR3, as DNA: TGTGCCTGGACTGCGGGGCTTAGCACAGATACGCAGTATTTT.

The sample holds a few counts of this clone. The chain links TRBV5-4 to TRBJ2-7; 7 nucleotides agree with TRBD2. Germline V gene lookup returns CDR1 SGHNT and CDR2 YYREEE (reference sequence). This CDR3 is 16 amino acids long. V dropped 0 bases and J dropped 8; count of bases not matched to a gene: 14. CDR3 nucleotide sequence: TGTGCCAGCAGCTTGGGACTAGCACTTCTTCCTACGCAGCAGTACTTC. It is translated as CASSLGLALLPTQQYF. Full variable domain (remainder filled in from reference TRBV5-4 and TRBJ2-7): ETGVTQSPTHLIKTRGQQVTLRCSSQSGHNTVSWYQQALGQGPQFIFQYYREEENGRGNFPPRFSGLQFPNYSSELNVNALELDDSALYLCASSLGLALLPTQQYFGPGTRLTVT.

CDR3 sequence reads: CASSLVSRSYEQYF. Written as DNA, the CDR3 is TGTGCCAGCAGCTTGGTCAGTCGTTCCTACGAGCAGTACTTC. The V and J genes are TRBV5-4 and TRBJ2-7, with D uncertain. CDR1 and CDR2 (germline): SGHNT, YYREEE (reference sequence). V lost 0 bases and J 1 base, leaving 8 bases between the germline ends. The CDR3 sequence is 14 residues long.

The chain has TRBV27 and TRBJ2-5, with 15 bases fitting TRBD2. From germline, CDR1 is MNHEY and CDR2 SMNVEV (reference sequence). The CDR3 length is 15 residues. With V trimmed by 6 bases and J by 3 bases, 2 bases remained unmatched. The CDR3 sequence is CASSGLAGGKETQYF. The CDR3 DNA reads TGTGCCAGCAGCGGACTAGCGGGAGGGAAAGAGACCCAGTACTTC.

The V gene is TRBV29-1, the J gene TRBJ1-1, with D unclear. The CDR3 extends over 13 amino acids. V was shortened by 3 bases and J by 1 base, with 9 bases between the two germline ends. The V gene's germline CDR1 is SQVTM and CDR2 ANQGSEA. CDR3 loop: CSVDVEANTEAFF. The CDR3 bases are TGCAGCGTTGATGTGGAGGCGAACACTGAAGCTTTCTTT.

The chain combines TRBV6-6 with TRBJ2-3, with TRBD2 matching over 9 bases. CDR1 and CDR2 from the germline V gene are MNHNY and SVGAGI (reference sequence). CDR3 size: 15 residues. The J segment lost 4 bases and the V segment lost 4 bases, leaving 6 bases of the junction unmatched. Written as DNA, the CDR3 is TGTGCCAGCAGTTCAGGGACTAGCCGGGCAGATACGCAGTATTTT. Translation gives CASSSGTSRADTQYF.

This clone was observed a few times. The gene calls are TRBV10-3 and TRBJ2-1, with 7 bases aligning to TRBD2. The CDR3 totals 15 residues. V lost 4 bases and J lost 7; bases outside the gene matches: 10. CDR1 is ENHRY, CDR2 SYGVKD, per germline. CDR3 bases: TGTGCCATCAGTGCCGATCACTTTAGCGGGAATGAGCAGTTCTTC. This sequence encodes CAISADHFSGNEQFF.

Written as DNA, the CDR3 is TGCGCCAGCAGCCCCAGATGGGGCGCGAATCAGCCCCAGCATTTT. Its translation is CASSPRWGANQPQHF. This chain connects TRBV4-1 to TRBJ1-5; possibly TRBD1 for D (5 bases). This CDR3 spans 15 amino acids. Germline CDR1 reads MGHRA; CDR2 reads YSYEKL. Between the trimmed V and J ends, which lost 4 bases and 4 bases, there was a span of 14 bases.

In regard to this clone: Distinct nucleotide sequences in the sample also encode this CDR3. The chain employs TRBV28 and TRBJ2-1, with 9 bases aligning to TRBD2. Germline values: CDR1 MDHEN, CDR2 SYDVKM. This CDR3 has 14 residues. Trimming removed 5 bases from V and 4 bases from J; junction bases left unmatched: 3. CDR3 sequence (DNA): TGTGCCAGCAGTCTTAGCGGGAGTTACAATGAGCAGTTCTTC. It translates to CASSLSGSYNEQFF.

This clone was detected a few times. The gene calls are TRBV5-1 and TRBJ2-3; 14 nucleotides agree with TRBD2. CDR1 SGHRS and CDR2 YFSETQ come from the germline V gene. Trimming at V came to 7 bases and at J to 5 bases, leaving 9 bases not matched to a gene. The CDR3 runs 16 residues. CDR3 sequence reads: CASGRLAGGPGDTQYF. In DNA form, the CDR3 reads TGCGCCAGCGGGAGACTAGCGGGAGGGCCGGGAGATACGCAGTATTTT.

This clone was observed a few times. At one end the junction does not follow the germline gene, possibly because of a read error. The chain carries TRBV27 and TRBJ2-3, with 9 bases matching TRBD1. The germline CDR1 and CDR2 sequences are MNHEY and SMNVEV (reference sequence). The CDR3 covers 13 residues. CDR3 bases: TGTGCCAGCAGTCGCCCCTCCCGGGACAGGGCCTACTTT. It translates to CASSRPSRDRAYF.

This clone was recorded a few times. The CDR3 nucleotides are TGCGCCAGCAGCGGGCGGGGGGTATCGATCGATGAGCAGTTCTTC. Its protein is CASSGRGVSIDEQFF. This chain uses TRBV5-1 with TRBJ2-1; 8 positions match TRBD2. With V trimmed by 4 bases and J by 8 bases, 11 bases remained unmatched. In germline, CDR1 is SGHRS, CDR2 YFSETQ. This CDR3 has 15 amino acids.

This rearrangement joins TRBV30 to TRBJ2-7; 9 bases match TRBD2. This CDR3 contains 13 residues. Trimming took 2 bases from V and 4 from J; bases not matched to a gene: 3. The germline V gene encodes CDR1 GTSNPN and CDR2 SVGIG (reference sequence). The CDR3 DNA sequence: TGTGCCTGGAGTCGGACTAGCGATTACGAGCAGTACTTC. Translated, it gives CAWSRTSDYEQYF.

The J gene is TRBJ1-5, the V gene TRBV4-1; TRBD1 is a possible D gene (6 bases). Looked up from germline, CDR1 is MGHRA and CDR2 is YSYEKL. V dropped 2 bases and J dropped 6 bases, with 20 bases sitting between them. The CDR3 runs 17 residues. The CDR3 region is CASSQRTPQGGGQPQHF. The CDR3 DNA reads TGCGCCAGCAGCCAAAGAACCCCACAGGGAGGGGGTCAGCCCCAGCATTTT.

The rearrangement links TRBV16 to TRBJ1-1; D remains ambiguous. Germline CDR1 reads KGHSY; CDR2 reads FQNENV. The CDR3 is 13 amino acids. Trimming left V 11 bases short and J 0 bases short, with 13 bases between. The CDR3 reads CAGSENLNTEAFF. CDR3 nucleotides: TGTGCCGGTTCGGAGAACTTGAACACTGAAGCTTTCTTT.

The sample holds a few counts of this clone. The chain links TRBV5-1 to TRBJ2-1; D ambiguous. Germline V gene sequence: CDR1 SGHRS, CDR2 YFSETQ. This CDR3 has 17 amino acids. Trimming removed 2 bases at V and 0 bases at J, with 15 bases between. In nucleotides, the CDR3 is TGCGCCAGCAGCTTAAATTCGGGTCGTAACTCCTACAATGAGCAGTTCTTC. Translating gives CASSLNSGRNSYNEQFF.

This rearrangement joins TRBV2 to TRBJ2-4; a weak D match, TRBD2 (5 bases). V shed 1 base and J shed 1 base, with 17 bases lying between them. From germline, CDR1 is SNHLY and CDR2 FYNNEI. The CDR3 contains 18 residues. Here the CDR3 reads CASSEDVDERRAKNIQYF. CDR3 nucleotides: TGTGCCAGCAGTGAAGACGTCGATGAGCGGCGGGCCAAAAACATTCAGTACTTC.

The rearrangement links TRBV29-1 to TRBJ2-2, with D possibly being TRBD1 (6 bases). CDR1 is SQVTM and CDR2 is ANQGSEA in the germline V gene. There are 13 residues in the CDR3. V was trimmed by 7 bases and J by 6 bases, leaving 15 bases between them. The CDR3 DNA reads TGCAGCGGTGCAGGGGAAGGTTCCGGGGAGCTGTTTTTT. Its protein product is CSGAGEGSGELFF.

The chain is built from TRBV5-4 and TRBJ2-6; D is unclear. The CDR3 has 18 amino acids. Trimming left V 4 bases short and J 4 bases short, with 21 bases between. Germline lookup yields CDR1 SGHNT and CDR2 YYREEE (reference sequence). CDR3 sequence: CASSPINQRSTGANVLTF. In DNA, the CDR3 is TGTGCCAGCAGCCCGATCAATCAGAGGTCTACGGGGGCCAACGTCCTGACTTTC.

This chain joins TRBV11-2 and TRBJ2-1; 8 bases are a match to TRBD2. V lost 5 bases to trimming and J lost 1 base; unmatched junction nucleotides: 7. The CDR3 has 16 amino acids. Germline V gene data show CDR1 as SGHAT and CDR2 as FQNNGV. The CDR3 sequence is CASSTQRELSYNEQFF. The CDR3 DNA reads TGTGCCAGCAGCACCCAGCGGGAGCTATCCTACAATGAGCAGTTCTTC.

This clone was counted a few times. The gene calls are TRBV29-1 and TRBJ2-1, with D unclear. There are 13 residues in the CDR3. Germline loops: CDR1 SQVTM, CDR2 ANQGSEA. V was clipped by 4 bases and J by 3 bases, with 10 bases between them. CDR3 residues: CSVGSGYYNEQFF. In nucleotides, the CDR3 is TGCAGCGTTGGGAGTGGGTACTACAATGAGCAGTTCTTC.

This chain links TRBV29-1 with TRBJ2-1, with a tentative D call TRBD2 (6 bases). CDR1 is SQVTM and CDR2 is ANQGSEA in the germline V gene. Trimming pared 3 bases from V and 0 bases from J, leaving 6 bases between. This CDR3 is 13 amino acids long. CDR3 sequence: CSVEGGSYNEQFF. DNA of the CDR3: TGCAGCGTTGAGGGAGGCTCCTACAATGAGCAGTTCTTC.

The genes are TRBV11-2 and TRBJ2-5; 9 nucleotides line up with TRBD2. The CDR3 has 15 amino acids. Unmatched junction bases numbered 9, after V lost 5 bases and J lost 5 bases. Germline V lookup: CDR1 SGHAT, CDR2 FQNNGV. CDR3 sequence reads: CASSPRVAGDETQYF. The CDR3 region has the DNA TGTGCCAGCAGCCCCCGGGTAGCGGGAGACGAGACCCAGTACTTC. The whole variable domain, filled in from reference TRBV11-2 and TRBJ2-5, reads EAGVAQSPRYKIIEKRQSVAFWCNPISGHATLYWYQQILGQGPKLLIQFQNNGVVDDSQLPKDRFSAERLKGVDSTLKIQPAKLEDSAVYLCASSPRVAGDETQYFGPGTRLLVL.

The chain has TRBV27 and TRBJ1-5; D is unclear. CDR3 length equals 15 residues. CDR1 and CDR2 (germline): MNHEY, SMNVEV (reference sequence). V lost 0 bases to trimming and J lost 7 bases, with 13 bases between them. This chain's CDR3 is CASSLSSGLRQPQHF. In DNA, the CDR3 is TGTGCCAGCAGTTTATCGAGTGGGCTTAGGCAGCCCCAGCATTTT.

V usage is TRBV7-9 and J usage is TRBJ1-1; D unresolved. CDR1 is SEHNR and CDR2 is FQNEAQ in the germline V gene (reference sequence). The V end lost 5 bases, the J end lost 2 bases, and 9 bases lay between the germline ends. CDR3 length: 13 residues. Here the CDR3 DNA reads TGTGCCAGCAGCCTAACAGCTAACACTGAAGCTTTCTTT. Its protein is CASSLTANTEAFF.

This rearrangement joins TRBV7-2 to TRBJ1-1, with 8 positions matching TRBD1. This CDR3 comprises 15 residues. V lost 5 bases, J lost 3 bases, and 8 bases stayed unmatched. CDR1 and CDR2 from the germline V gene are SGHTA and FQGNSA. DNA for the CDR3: TGTGCCAGCAGCCCTCAGAGACAGGGGTACACTGAAGCTTTCTTT. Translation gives CASSPQRQGYTEAFF.

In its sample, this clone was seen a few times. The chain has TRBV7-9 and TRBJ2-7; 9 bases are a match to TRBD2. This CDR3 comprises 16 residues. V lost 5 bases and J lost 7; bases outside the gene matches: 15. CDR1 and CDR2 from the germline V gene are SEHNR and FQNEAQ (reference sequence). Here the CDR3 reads CASSPERSGGTREQYF. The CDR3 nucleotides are TGTGCCAGCAGCCCCGAGAGGAGCGGGGGGACTAGAGAGCAGTACTTC. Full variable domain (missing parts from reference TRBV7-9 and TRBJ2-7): DTGVSQNPRHKITKRGQNVTFRCDPISEHNRLYWYRQTLGQGPEFLTYFQNEAQLEKSRLLSDRFSAERPKGSFSTLEIQRTEQGDSAMYLCASSPERSGGTREQYFGPGTRLTVT.

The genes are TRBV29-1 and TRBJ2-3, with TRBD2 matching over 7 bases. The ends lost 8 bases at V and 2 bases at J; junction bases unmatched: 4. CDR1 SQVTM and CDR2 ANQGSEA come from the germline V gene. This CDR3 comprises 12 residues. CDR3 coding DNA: TGCAGCCCTCGGGACTACACAGATACGCAGTATTTT. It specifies CSPRDYTDTQYF.

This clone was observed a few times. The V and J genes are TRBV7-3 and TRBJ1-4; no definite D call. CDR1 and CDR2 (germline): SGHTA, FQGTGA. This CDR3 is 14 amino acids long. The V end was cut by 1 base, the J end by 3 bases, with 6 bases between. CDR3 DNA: TGTGCCAGCAGCTTAATGGGAGCTAATGAAAAACTGTTTTTT. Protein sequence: CASSLMGANEKLFF.

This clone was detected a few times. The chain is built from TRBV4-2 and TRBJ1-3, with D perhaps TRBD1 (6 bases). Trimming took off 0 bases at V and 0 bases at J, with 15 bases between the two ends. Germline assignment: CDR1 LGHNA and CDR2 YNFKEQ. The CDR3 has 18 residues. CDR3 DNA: TGTGCCAGCAGCCAAGATCCGACAGGTCTGGGCTCTGGAAACACCATATATTTT. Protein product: CASSQDPTGLGSGNTIYF.